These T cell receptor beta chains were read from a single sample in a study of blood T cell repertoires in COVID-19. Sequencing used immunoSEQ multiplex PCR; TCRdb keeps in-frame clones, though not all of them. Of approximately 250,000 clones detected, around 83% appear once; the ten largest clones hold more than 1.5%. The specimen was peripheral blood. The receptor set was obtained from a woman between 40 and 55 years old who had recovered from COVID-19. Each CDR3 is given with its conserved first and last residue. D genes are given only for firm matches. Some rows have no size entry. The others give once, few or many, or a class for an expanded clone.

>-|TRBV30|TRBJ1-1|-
TGTGCCTGGAGTGGACACACTGGCGCTGAAGCTTTCTTT
CAWSGHTGAEAFF
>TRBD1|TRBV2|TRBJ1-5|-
TGTGCCAGCAGGGACAGGGAAGTTGAGCCCCAGCATTTT
CASRDREVEPQHF
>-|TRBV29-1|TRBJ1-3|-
TGCAGCGTTGAAGATTCGTCAGGGTCGACTGGAAACACCATATATTTT
CSVEDSSGSTGNTIYF
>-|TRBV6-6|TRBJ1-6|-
TGTGCCAGCACCTCGAGACAGGAAAATTCACCCCTCCACTTT
CASTSRQENSPLHF
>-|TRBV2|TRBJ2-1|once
TGTGCCAGCAGGGGGGGGCGGCGTCTCTCCTACAATGAGCAGTTCTTC
CASRGGRRLSYNEQFF
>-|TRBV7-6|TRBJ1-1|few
TGTGCCAGCAGCTTAGGCGGGGGGAAGAACACTGAAGCTTTCTTT
CASSLGGGKNTEAFF
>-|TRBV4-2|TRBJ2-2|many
TGTGCCAGCAGCCAAGACTCTCTTTACACCGGGGAGCTGTTTTTT
CASSQDSLYTGELFF
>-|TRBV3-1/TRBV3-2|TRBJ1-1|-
TGTGCCAGCAGCCCGCGGGGTATCGGATTCGGGGGCACTGAAGCTTTCTTT
CASSPRGIGFGGTEAFF
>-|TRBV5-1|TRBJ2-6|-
TGCGCCAGCAGCGTCGGGACAAGTGGGGCCAACGTCCTGACTTTC
CASSVGTSGANVLTF
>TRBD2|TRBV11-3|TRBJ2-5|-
TGTGCCAGCAGCCCATATCGGGGGGGAGAGGCGGAGACCCAGTACTTC
CASSPYRGGEAETQYF
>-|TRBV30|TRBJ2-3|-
TGTGCCTGGAGTCAGCGCCGATCAGATACGCAGTATTTT
CAWSQRRSDTQYF
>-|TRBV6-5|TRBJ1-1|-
TGTGCCAGCAGTTTACAGATTACGAACACTGAAGCTTTCTTT
CASSLQITNTEAFF
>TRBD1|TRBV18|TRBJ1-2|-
TGTGCCAGCTCAACGACAGGGTCCTATGGCTACACCTTC
CASSTTGSYGYTF
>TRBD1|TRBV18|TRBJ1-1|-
TGTGCCAGCTCAGCGGGACAGGTGAACACTGAAGCTTTCTTT
CASSAGQVNTEAFF
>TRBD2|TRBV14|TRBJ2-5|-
TGTGCCAGCAGCCAAGAAACAACAGCGGGGCTCCCAGAGACCCAGTACTTC
CASSQETTAGLPETQYF
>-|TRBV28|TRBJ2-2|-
TGTGCCAGCGGCGCAGGGACTACCGGGGAGCTGTTTTTT
CASGAGTTGELFF
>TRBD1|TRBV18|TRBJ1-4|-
TGTGCCAGCTCGATTTCGACAGGGGGAAATGAAAAACTGTTTTTT
CASSISTGGNEKLFF
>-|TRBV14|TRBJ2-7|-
TGTGCCAGCAGCCAAGTCAACAGAAACTACGAGCAGTACTTC
CASSQVNRNYEQYF
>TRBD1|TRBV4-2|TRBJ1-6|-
TGTGCCAGCAGCCCAGGAGAAAGCCGGACAGGGACGCTACCCCTCCACTTT
CASSPGESRTGTLPLHF
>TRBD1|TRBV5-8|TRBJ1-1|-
TGTGCCAGCAGCTTCCGGGACAGGGGCCTGAACACTGAAGCTTTCTTT
CASSFRDRGLNTEAFF
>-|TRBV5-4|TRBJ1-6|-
TGTGCCAGCAGCCTTTACGGGTATAATTCACCCCTCCACTTT
CASSLYGYNSPLHF
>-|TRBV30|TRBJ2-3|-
TGTGCCTGGAGTGTTGGAGGCTCCACCACAGATACGCAGTATTTT
CAWSVGGSTTDTQYF
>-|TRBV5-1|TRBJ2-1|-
TGCGCCAGCAGCTGGCCGGGGAAGGCTACCTACAATGAGCAGTTCTTC
CASSWPGKATYNEQFF
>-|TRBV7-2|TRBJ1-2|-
TGTGCCAGCAGCTTTTACAGGCAGGAGTCCTTTGGCTACACCTTC
CASSFYRQESFGYTF
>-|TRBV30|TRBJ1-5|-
TGTGCCTGGACGCTCGACGGGGGGCAGCCCCAGCATTTT
CAWTLDGGQPQHF
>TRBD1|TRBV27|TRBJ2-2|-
TGTGCCAGCAGTTCCCAACACGGGACAGGGATTTCTCGGATTACCGGGGAGCTGTTTTTT
CASSSQHGTGISRITGELFF
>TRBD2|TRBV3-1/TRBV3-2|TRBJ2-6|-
TGTGCCAGCAGCCCGGGGGGGTCTGGGGCCAACGTCCTGACTTTC
CASSPGGSGANVLTF
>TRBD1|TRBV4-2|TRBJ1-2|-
TGTGCCAGCAGCCAACGGGCTGAGACAGGGGGCATAGAGGGGGCTAACTATGGCTACACCTTC
CASSQRAETGGIEGANYGYTF
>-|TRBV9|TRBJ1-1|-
TGTGCCAGCAGCGTAGTTTTGGACTTGAACACTGAAGCTTTCTTT
CASSVVLDLNTEAFF
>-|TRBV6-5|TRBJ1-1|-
TGTGCCAGCAGACGACAGGAGAACACTGAAGCTTTCTTT
CASRRQENTEAFF
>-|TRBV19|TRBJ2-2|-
TGTGCCACTAGCTGGCGGAAAAATGCGAACACCGGGGAGCTGTTTTTT
CATSWRKNANTGELFF
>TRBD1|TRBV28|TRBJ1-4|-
TGTGCCAGCCTTGGACAGGGGAGAAATGAAAAACTGTTTTTT
CASLGQGRNEKLFF
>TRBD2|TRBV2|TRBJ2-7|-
TGTGCCAGCATGGGGAGGGTCCACGAGCAGTACTTC
CASMGRVHEQYF
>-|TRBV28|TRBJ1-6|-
TGTGCCAGCACCTTACAGGGTTTACCCCTCCACTTT
CASTLQGLPLHF
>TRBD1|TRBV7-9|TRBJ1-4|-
TGTGCCAGCAGCTGGGGACGAAAGACAGGGGCTGCAACTAATGAAAAACTGTTTTTT
CASSWGRKTGAATNEKLFF
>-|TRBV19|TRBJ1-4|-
TGTGCCAGTAGTCTCTGGACAGCCTCAAATGAAAAACTGTTTTTT
CASSLWTASNEKLFF
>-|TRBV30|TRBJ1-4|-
TGTGCCTGGAGACTTCAAACAGGGAGTCTGTTTTTT
CAWRLQTGSLFF
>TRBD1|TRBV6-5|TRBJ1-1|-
TGTGCCAGCAGCCTCGACAGGGCTGAAGCTTTCTTT
CASSLDRAEAFF
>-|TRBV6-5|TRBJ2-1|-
TGTGCCAGCAGTACAGACTACAATGAGCAGTTCTTC
CASSTDYNEQFF